This T cell receptor beta chain was captured in a study of blood T cell repertoires in COVID-19 (TCRdb year 2020). About the investigation overall: Samples covering the acute and convalescent phases of COVID-19 were provided by collaborators in the United States, Italy and Spain. Where available, HLA class I and class II types were obtained from metadata supplied by the sample provider rather than from assay-based typing. Samples were obtained from the ongoing ImmuneRACE study (first 160 participants) and from 1,254 subjects provided by 6 global collaborators. Deeply sampled blood TCRbeta repertoires from subjects exposed to, actively infected with, or recovered from COVID-19 were included in the dataset. The prospective study material was composed of cDNA or gDNA derived from T cells, B-cell-depleted T cells, or PBMCs. The repertoires were released in a freely available public database meant as a resource for research on the immune response to SARS-CoV-2. Sample metadata almost always included a de-identified subject ID, COVID-19 status, age in years and sex.

Whole blood was collected in K2EDTA tubes by collaborating institutions according to the institutions' own protocols. For TCRbeta analysis, collaborators shipped samples as frozen whole blood, isolated PBMCs, or DNA extracted from either of those sample types. TCRbeta CDR3 regions were amplified from genomic DNA by means of the immunoSEQ Assay, a bias-controlled multiplex PCR. The source study handled its data this way. The number of nucleated cells in each sample was estimated by amplification of reference gene primers within the assay. To quantify the absolute abundance of each unique TCRbeta CDR3 rearrangement, sequence reads were collapsed and filtered. For each sample, productive Simpson clonality was calculated by taking the square root of Simpson's diversity index across productive rearrangements. TCRdb's version of the immuneACCESS table is confined to in-frame rearrangements and falls short of the full clone set. An unresolved V gene accounts for under half of the shortfall where checked; the remainder is of unknown origin. D and trimming come from the DNA, and the V and J calls and clone size come from that table. The sample table lists around 81,000 clones, roughly nine tenths of them with a count of one. The biggest ten clones account for less than 2.5% of the sample.

Study-wide findings and limitations: The quantity of clinical and demographic metadata differed by source and by participant and was supplied without curation.

The V end loses 4 bases and the J end loses 3 bases, and a stretch of 12 bases separates them. CDR1 and CDR2, looked up from the germline V gene, are LGHNA and YSLEER. From its cysteine to its phenylalanine, the CDR3 spans 15 amino acids. Only the CDR3 DNA is retained, 45 bases long and in frame from the first base. With respect to this clone: The target of this receptor is not known. No quality values exist for individual bases; no much larger clone is one base distant.

Sequenced input: peripheral blood. The sequence links TRBV4-3 to TRBJ2-2; TRBD2 is possibly the D segment (6 matching bases). The origin of this receptor is a woman aged 55-69 years with acute or convalescent COVID-19. The CDR3 reads as follows: CASSRKSGDTGELFF. The bases read TGCGCCAGCAGCCGAAAGTCGGGGGACACCGGGGAGCTGTTTTTT.